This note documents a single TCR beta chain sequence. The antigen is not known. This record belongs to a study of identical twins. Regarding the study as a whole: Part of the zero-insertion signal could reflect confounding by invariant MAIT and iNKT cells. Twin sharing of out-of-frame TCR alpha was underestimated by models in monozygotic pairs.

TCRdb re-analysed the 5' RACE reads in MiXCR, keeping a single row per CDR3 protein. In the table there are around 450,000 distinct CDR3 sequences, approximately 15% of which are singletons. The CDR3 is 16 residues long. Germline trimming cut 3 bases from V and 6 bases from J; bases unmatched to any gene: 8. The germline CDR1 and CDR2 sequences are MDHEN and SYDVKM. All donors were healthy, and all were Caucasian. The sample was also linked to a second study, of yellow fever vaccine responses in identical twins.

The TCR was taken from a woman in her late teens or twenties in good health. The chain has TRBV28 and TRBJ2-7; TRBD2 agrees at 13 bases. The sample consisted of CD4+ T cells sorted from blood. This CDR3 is CASSFQTSGRAREQYF. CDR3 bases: TGTGCCAGCAGTTTCCAAACTAGCGGGAGGGCCCGCGAGCAGTACTTC.